This TCR beta chain was sequenced during a study of blood T cell repertoires in COVID-19. Study-level information: Sites in the United States, Italy and Spain provided acute and convalescent COVID-19 samples. Sources were T cells, B-cell-depleted T cells, or PBMCs; the material itself was cDNA or gDNA.

As processed by the authors: From reference gene primer amplification, estimates of nucleated cell counts were derived. Clones were read by immunoSEQ multiplex PCR, and TCRdb kept only the in-frame ones, dropping some. The V and J calls and clone size are taken from that table; D and trimming were inferred from the DNA. The sample lists roughly 20,000 clones, roughly 90% occurring once. This receptor was taken from a human donor in a cohort sampled during active COVID-19. The source material was peripheral blood.

CDR3 DNA sequence: TGTGCCAGCAGCCGGGACAGCCATGGCTACACCTTC. It yields the protein CASSRDSHGYTF. V gene TRBV7-9 combines with J gene TRBJ1-2; 7 nucleotides match TRBD1. The V gene end was trimmed by 5 bases and the J gene end by 6 bases; junction bases not matched to a gene: 3. Germline V gene data show CDR1 as SEHNR and CDR2 as FQNEAQ (reference sequence). The CDR3 consists of 12 residues.